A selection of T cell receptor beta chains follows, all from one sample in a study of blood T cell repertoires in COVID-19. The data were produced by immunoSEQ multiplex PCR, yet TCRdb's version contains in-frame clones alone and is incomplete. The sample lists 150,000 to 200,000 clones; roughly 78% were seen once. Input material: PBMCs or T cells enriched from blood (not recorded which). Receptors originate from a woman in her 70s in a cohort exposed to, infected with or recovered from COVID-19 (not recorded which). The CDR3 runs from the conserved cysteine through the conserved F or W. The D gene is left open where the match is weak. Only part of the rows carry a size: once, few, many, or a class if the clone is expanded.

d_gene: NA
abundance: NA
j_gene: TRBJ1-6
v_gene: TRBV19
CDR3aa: CASTPTWQGDSPLHF
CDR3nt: TGTGCCAGTACCCCAACCTGGCAGGGCGATTCACCCCTCCACTTT

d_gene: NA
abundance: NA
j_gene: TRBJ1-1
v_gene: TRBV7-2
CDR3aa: CASSSYRNTEAFF
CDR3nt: TGTGCCAGCAGCTCTTACAGGAACACTGAAGCTTTCTTT

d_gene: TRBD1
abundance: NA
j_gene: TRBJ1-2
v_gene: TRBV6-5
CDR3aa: CASSYIRGRGHGYTF
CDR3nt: TGTGCCAGCAGTTACATCAGGGGGCGGGGGCATGGCTACACCTTC

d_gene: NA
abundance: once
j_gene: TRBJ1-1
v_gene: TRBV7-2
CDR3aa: CASSLDLNTEAFF
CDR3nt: TGTGCCAGCAGCTTAGATTTAAACACTGAAGCTTTCTTT

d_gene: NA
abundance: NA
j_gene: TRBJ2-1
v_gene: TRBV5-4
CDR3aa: CASSPRARTQESEQFF
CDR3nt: TGTGCCAGCAGCCCTCGGGCCCGGACTCAAGAATCCGAGCAGTTCTTC

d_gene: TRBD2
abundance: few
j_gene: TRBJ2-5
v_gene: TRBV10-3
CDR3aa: CAIRETSGRGSQETQYF
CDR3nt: TGTGCCATCAGGGAGACTAGCGGGAGGGGTTCCCAAGAGACCCAGTACTTC

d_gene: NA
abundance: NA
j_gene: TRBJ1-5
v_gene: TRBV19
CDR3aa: CASSMDSYQPQHF
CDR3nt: TGTGCCAGTAGTATGGACAGTTATCAGCCCCAGCATTTT

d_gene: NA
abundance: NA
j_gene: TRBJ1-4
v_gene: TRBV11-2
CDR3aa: CASSLDLGEKLFF
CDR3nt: TGTGCCAGCAGCTTAGATCTGGGCGAAAAACTGTTTTTT

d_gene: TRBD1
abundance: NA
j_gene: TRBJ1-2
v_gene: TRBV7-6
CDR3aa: CASSLAEPGTDYGYTF
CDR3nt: TGTGCCAGCAGCTTAGCTGAACCCGGGACAGACTATGGCTACACCTTC

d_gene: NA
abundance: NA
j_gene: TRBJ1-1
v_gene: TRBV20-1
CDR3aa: CSANMNTEAFF
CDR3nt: TGCAGTGCTAACATGAACACTGAAGCTTTCTTT

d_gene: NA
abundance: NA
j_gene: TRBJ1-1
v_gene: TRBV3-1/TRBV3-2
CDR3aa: CASSPHAAVEAFF
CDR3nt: TGTGCCAGCAGCCCGCACGCCGCAGTTGAAGCTTTCTTT

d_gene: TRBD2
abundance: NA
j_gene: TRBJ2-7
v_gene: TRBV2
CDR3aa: CASSWEWGLAAYEQYF
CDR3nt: TGTGCCAGCAGTTGGGAGTGGGGACTAGCGGCCTACGAGCAGTACTTC

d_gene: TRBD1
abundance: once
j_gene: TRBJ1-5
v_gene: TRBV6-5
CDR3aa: CASRPTGRNQPQHF
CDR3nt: TGTGCCAGCAGACCGACAGGGCGCAATCAGCCCCAGCATTTT

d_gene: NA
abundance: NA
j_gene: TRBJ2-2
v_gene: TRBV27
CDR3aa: CASRQGANTGELFF
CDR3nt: TGTGCCAGCAGACAGGGTGCGAACACCGGGGAGCTGTTTTTT

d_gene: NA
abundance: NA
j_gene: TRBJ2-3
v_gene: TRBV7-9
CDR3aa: CASSFPGERRSQYF
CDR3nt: TGTGCCAGCAGCTTCCCGGGGGAGCGGAGATCGCAGTATTTT

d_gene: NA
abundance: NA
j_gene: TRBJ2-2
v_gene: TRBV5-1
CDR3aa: CASSLAGGRRELFF
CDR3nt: TGCGCCAGCAGCTTGGCAGGGGGGCGCCGGGAGCTGTTTTTT

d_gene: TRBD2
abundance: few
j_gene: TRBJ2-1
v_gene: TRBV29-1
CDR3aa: CSVENVLAAYNEQFF
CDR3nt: TGCAGCGTTGAAAATGTTCTAGCGGCCTACAATGAGCAGTTCTTC

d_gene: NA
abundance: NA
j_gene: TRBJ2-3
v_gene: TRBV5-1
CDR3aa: CASSLDATSTDTQYF
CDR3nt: TGCGCCAGCAGCTTGGACGCCACTAGCACAGATACGCAGTATTTT

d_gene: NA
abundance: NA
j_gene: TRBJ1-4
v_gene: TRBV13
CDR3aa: CASSLVAGGREKLFF
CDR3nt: TGTGCCAGCAGCTTAGTAGCGGGGGGGCGAGAAAAACTGTTTTTT

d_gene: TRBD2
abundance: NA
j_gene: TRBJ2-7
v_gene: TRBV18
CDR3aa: CASSPPSGSTYEQYF
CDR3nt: TGTGCCAGCTCGCCCCCTAGCGGGAGTACCTACGAGCAGTACTTC

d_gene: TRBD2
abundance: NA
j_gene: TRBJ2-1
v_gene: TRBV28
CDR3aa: CASGTSDYNEQFF
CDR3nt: TGTGCCAGCGGGACTAGCGACTACAATGAGCAGTTCTTC

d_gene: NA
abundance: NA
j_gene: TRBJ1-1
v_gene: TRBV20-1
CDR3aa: CSSNTNTEAFF
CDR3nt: TGCAGTTCCAACACGAACACTGAAGCTTTCTTT

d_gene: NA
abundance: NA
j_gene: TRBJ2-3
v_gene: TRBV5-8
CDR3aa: CASGSTAQTSTDTQYF
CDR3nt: TGTGCCAGCGGCTCAACAGCCCAAACTAGCACAGATACGCAGTATTTT

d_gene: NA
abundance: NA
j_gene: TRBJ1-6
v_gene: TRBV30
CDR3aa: CAWSVDTGWDSPLHF
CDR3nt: TGTGCCTGGAGTGTGGACACTGGATGGGATTCACCCCTCCACTTT

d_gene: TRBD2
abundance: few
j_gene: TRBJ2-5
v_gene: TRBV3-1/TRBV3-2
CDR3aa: CASVQAGLGQETQYF
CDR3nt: TGTGCCAGCGTTCAGGCGGGACTAGGCCAAGAGACCCAGTACTTC

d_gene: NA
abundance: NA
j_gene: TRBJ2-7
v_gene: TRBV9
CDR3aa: CASSASTGTFSYEQYF
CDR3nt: TGTGCCAGCAGCGCTTCAACAGGGACCTTTAGCTACGAGCAGTACTTC

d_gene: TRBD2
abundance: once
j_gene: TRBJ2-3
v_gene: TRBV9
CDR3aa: CASSFRSGSEDTQYF
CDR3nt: TGTGCCAGCAGCTTTCGTAGCGGGAGTGAAGATACGCAGTATTTT

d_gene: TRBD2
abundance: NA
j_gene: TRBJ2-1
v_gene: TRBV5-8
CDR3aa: CASSPLLAGELEFF
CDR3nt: TGTGCCAGCAGCCCCCTCCTAGCGGGAGAATTAGAGTTCTTC

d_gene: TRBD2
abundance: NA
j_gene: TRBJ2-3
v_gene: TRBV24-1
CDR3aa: CAASPGGVTDTQYF
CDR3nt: TGTGCCGCCTCCCCGGGAGGAGTGACAGATACGCAGTATTTT

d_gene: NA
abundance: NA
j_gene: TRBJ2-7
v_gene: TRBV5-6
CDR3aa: CASSLLQVFYEQYF
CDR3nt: TGTGCCAGCAGCTTGTTACAGGTGTTCTACGAGCAGTACTTC

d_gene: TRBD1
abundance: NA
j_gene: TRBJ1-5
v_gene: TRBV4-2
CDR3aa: CASSPGQGGNQPQHF
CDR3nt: TGTGCCAGCAGCCCTGGACAGGGGGGCAATCAGCCCCAGCATTTT

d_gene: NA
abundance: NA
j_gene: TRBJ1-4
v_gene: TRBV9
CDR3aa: CASSFTGIQGEKLFF
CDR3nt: TGTGCCAGCAGCTTTACAGGGATACAGGGTGAAAAACTGTTTTTT

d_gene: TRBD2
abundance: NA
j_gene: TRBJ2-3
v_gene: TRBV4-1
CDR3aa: CASSNPLAGGTDTQYF
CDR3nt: TGCGCCAGCAGCAACCCCTTAGCGGGAGGCACAGATACGCAGTATTTT

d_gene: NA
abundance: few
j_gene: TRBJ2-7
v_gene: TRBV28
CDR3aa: CASSLSQGSHEQYF
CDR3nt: TGTGCCAGCAGTTTATCCCAGGGGAGCCACGAGCAGTACTTC

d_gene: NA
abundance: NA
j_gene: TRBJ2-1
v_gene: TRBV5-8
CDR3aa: CASSLAGMSYNEQFF
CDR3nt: TGTGCCAGCAGCTTGGCGGGTATGTCCTACAATGAGCAGTTCTTC

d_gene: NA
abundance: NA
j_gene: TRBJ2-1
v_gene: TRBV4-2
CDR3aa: CATSGAGVYNEQFF
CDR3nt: TGTGCCACGTCCGGGGCAGGGGTCTACAATGAGCAGTTCTTC